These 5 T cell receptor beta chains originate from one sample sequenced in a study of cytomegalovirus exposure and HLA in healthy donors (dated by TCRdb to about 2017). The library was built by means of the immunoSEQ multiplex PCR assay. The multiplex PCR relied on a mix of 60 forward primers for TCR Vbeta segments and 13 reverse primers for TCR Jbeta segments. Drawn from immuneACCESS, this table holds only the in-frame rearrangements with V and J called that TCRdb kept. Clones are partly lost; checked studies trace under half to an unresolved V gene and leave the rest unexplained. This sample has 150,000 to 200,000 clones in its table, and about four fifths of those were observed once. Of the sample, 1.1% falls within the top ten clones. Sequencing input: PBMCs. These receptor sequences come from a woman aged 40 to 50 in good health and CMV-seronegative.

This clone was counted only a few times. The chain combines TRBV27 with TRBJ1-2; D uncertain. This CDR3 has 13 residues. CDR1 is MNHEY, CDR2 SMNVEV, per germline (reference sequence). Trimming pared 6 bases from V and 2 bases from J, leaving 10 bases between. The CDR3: CASSTTVNYGYTF. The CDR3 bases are TGTGCCAGCAGCACGACTGTGAACTATGGCTACACCTTC.

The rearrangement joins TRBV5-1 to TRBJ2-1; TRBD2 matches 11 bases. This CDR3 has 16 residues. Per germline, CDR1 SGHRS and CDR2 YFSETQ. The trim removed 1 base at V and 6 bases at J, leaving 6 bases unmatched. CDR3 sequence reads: CASSLNFLAGGNEQFF. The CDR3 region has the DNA TGCGCCAGCAGCTTGAATTTCCTAGCGGGAGGCAATGAGCAGTTCTTC. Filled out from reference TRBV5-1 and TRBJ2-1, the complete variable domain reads KAGVTQTPRYLIKTRGQQVTLSCSPISGHRSVSWYQQTPGQGLQFLFEYFSETQRNKGNFPGRFSGRQFSNSRSEMNVSTLELGDSALYLCASSLNFLAGGNEQFFGPGTRLTVL.

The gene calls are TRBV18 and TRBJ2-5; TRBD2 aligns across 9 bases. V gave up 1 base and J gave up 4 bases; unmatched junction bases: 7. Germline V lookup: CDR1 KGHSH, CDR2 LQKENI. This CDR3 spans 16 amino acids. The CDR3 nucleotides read TGTGCCAGCTCACCACAGTCCGCGGGAGGGGGAGAGACCCAGTACTTC. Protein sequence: CASSPQSAGGGETQYF.

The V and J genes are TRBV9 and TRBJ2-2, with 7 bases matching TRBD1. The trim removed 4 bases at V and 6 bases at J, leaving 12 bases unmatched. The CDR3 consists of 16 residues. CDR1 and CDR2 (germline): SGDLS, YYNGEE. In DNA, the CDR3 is TGTGCCAGCAGCTTGTCGGGACAGTTGTTTCCCGGGGAGCTGTTTTTT. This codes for CASSLSGQLFPGELFF.

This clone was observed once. CDR3 DNA: TGTGCCAGCAGCTCGCATACAGGGTGCCGTACGGGGGATACGCAGTATTTT. This sequence encodes CASSSHTGCRTGDTQYF. The chain recombines TRBV7-3 with TRBJ2-3; D is possibly TRBD1 (6 bases). The CDR3 spans 17 residues. CDR1 is SGHTA and CDR2 is FQGTGA in the germline V gene. Trimming left V 4 bases short and J 6 bases short, with 23 bases between.